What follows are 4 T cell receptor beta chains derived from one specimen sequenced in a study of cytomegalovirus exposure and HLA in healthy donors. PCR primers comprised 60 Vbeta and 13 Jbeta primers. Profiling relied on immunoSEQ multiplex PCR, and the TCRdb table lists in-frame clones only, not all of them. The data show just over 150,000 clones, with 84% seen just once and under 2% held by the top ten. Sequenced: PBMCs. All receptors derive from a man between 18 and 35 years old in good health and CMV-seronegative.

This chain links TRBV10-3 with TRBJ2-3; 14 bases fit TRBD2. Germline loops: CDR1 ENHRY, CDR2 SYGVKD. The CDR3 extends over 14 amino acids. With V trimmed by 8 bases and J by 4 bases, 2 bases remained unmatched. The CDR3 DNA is TGTGCCATCGGGACTAGCGGGAGTGCAGATACGCAGTATTTT. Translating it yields CAIGTSGSADTQYF.

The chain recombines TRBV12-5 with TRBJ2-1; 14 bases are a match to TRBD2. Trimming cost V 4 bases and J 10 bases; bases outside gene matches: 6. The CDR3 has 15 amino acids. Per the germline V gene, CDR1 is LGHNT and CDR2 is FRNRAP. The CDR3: CASGWGLAGAKEQFF. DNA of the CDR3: TGTGCTAGTGGTTGGGGACTAGCGGGAGCTAAAGAGCAGTTCTTC.

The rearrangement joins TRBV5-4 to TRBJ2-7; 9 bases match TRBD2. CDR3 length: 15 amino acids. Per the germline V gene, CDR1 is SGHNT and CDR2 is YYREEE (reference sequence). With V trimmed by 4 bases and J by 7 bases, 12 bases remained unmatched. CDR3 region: CASSPPGGRAGEQYF. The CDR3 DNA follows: TGTGCCAGCAGCCCCCCAGGCGGGAGGGCGGGGGAGCAGTACTTC.

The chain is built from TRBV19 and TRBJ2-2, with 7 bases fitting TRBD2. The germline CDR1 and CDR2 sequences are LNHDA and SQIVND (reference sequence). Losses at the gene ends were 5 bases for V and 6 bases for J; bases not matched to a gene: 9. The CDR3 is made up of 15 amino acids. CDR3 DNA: TGTGCCAGTAGTGGGGGGGACCCGATCGCCGGGGAGCTGTTTTTT. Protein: CASSGGDPIAGELFF.